The table lists the clone carrying this T cell receptor (beta chain) with a few counts. Its antigen is unknown. The entry originates in a study of T-cell reconstitution after alpha-beta-depleted transplantation in children. The authors prepared the TCRbeta library with unique molecular identifiers. TCRdb re-derived calls from the PCR reads in MiXCR, one entry per CDR3 protein. The top ten hold roughly 14% of the sample, which has about 580,000 distinct CDR3 sequences, more than 20% seen once. Germline CDR1 SGHRS, CDR2 YFSETQ. This CDR3 contains 16 residues. The V segment lost 4 bases and the J segment 5 bases; nucleotides outside the gene matches: 11. Broader study findings: One year post-transplant, T-cell counts and diversity were largely derived from T cells produced anew. There were reportedly several hundred expanded graft clones from which alpha-beta T cells came about two months after transplant.

The V call is TRBV5-1, the J call TRBJ2-5; 10 positions agree with TRBD1. The receptor comes from a boy younger than two who had a stem cell transplant for acute myeloid leukemia, so the T cells may come from the graft donor. Here the sequenced sample was PBMCs, mostly from graft donor cells, taken 360 days after TCRalphabeta/CD19-depleted stem cell transplant. CDR3 sequence reads: CASSPSRQGAMETQYF. The DNA for the CDR3 is TGCGCCAGCAGCCCAAGTCGACAGGGGGCTATGGAGACCCAGTACTTC.